In this sample, the clone carrying this T cell receptor beta chain turned up many times. The length of the CDR3 is 13 residues. The V gene lost 3 bases and the J gene lost 7 bases, with 12 bases spanning the gap. Via MiXCR, TCRdb re-called the 5' RACE reads, giving one row per CDR3 protein. The sample has 500,000 to 700,000 distinct CDR3 sequences, just over 7% seen once; the top ten hold 1.5% to 2%. The data were obtained in a study of identical twins. Another study also made use of these data, one on yellow fever vaccine responses in identical twins.

Sequencing was done on a sample of PBMCs. This clonotype was obtained from a woman aged 18-30 years in good health. The V gene is TRBV12-3 or TRBV12-4, the J gene TRBJ1-2, with D perhaps matching TRBD1 (6 bases). The CDR3 spells CASSFGQRVGYTF. As DNA, the CDR3 is TGTGCCAGCAGTTTTGGACAGCGGGTTGGCTACACCTTC.